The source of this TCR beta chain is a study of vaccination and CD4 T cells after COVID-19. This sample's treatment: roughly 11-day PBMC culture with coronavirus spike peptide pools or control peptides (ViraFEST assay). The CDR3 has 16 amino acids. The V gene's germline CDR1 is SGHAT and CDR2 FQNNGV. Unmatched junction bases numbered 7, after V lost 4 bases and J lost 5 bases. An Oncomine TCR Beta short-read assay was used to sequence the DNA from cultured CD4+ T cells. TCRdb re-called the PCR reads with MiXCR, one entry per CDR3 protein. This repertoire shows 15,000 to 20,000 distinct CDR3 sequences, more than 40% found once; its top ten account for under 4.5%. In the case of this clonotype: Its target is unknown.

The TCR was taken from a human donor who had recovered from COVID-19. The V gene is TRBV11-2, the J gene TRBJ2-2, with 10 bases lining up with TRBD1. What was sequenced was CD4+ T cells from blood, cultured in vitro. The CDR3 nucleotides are TGTGCCAGCAGCTGGACGGGACAGGGGATTACCGGGGAGCTGTTTTTT. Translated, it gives CASSWTGQGITGELFF.